This record concerns one T cell receptor (beta chain) sequence. The data are from a study of blood T cell repertoires in COVID-19. Across the whole study: The study drew acute and convalescent COVID-19 samples from the United States, Italy and Spain. In each case, the material was cDNA or gDNA derived from T cells, B-cell-depleted T cells, or PBMCs.

As originally analysed: From reference gene primer amplification, estimates of nucleated cell counts were derived. Method: immunoSEQ multiplex PCR; TCRdb's copy keeps in-frame clones and lacks some. V and J calls and clone size are copied from that table; D and trimming were computed from the DNA. This sample has around 42,000 clones; 88% occur once, and the top ten carry 3% to 4.5%. The germline CDR1 and CDR2 sequences are SEHNR and FQNEAQ (reference sequence). The CDR3 extends over 13 amino acids. Germline trimming cut 3 bases from V and 6 bases from J; bases unmatched to any gene: 4. The chain couples TRBV7-9 to TRBJ1-1; 7 bases line up with TRBD1. The sequence was obtained from a human donor in a cohort sampled during active COVID-19. The sequenced sample was peripheral blood. CDR3 nucleotide sequence: TGTGCCAGCAGCTTTCGACAGGGCCCTGAAGCTTTCTTT. Its translation: CASSFRQGPEAFF.